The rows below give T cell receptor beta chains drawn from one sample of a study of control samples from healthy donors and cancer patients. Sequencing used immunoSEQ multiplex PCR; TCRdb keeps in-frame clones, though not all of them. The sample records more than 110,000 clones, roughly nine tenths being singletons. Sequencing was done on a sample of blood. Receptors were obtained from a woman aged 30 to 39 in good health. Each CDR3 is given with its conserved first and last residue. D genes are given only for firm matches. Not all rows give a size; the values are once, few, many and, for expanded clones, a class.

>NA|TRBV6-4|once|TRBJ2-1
CASSEGNEQFF
TGTGCCAGCAGTGAAGGTAATGAGCAGTTCTTC
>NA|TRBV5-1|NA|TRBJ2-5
CASSNTIGGTDETQYF
TGCGCCAGCAGTAACACCATCGGCGGGACGGATGAGACCCAGTACTTC
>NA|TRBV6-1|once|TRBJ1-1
CASSEVRGGQAFF
TGTGCCAGCAGTGAAGTTAGAGGCGGACAAGCTTTCTTT
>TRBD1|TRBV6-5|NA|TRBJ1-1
CASSPWTGGEAFF
TGTGCCAGCAGCCCGTGGACAGGGGGTGAAGCTTTCTTT
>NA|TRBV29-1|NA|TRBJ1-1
CSAMARGEGTEAFF
TGCAGCGCAATGGCGAGGGGTGAGGGGACTGAAGCTTTCTTT
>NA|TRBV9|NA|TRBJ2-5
CASSVGGWETQYF
TGTGCCAGCAGCGTAGGGGGGTGGGAGACCCAGTACTTC
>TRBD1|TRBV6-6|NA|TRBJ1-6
CASRPPGGSPLHF
TGTGCCAGCCGACCTCCAGGGGGTTCACCCCTCCACTTT
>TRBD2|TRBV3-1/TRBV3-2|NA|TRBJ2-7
CASSQTSGSSYEQYF
TGTGCCAGCAGCCAAACTAGCGGGAGCTCCTACGAGCAGTACTTC
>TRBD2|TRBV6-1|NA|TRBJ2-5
CASSDPGGAGGRETQYF
TGTGCCAGCAGTGACCCCGGCGGAGCGGGAGGGCGAGAGACCCAGTACTTC
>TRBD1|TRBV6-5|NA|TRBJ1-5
CASAGTANNQPQHF
TGTGCCAGCGCCGGGACAGCGAATAATCAGCCCCAGCATTTT
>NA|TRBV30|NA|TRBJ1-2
CAWSEGNYGYTF
TGTGCCTGGAGTGAAGGGAACTATGGCTACACCTTC
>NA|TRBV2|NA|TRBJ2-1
CASSDRGDSYNEQFF
TGTGCCAGCAGTGACCGCGGGGACTCCTACAATGAGCAGTTCTTC
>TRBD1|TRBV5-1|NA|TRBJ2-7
CASSNARTGAYEQYF
TGCGCCAGCAGCAACGCAAGGACAGGGGCCTACGAGCAGTACTTC
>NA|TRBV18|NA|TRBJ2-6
CASSPDSGANVLTF
TGTGCCAGCTCACCGGACTCTGGGGCCAACGTCCTGACTTTC
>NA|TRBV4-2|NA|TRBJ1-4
CASSQVGVVQEKLFF
TGTGCCAGCAGCCAAGTCGGGGTTGTGCAAGAAAAACTGTTTTTT
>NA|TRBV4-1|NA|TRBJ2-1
CASSQDSAAYNEQFF
TGCGCCAGCAGCCAAGATTCCGCGGCCTACAATGAGCAGTTCTTC
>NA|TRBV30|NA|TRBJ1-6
CAWSERGSYNSPLHF
TGTGCCTGGAGTGAAAGGGGCTCCTATAATTCACCCCTCCACTTT
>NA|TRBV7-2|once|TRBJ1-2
CASSPAGVAGYTF
TGTGCCAGCAGCCCAGCAGGGGTTGCTGGCTACACCTTC
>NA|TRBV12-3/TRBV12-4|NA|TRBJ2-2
CASSLLRAGELFF
TGTGCCAGCAGTTTACTACGGGCCGGGGAGCTGTTTTTT
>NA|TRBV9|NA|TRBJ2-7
CASSATGTPDDEQYF
TGTGCCAGCAGCGCCACAGGGACCCCCGACGACGAGCAGTACTTC
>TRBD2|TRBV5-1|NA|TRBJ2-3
CASSLGWTSGTRSTDTQYF
TGCGCCAGCAGCTTGGGGTGGACTAGCGGGACCCGAAGCACAGATACGCAGTATTTT
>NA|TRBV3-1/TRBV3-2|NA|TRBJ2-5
CASSQGGETQYF
TGTGCCAGCAGCCAAGGTGGAGAGACCCAGTACTTC